The clone carrying this TCR beta chain came up many times. The sample comes from a study of T-cell reconstitution after alpha-beta-depleted transplantation in children. TCRbeta library preparation incorporated unique molecular identifiers. One entry per CDR3 protein results from TCRdb running MiXCR on the PCR reads. The sample shows 150,000 to 200,000 distinct CDR3 sequences, 6.5% to 7.5% of them seen only once. CDR3 size: 12 residues. V lost 2 bases to trimming and J lost 7 bases; unmatched junction nucleotides: 4. Per the germline V gene, CDR1 is DFQATT and CDR2 is SNEGSKA (reference sequence). The source of this sequence is a human donor who donated a stem cell graft to a child with Wiskott-Aldrich syndrome. Material: PBMCs from the stem cell graft donor, obtained from the stem cell graft. V gene TRBV20-1 combines with J gene TRBJ2-5, with 7 bases lining up with TRBD2. CDR3 sequence reads: CSARTSAGTQYF. Written as DNA, the CDR3 is TGCAGTGCTAGAACTAGCGCGGGGACCCAGTACTTC.